Below, 13 T cell receptor beta chains from the same sample are listed, as sequenced in a study of T cells in Graves' hyperthyroidism and ophthalmopathy. Template material for amplifying TCR beta CDR3 regions consisted of RNA transcripts. The TCR CDR3 was amplified in a first-round RT-PCR using the HTBI primer set. One entry per CDR3 protein, called by TCRdb with MiXCR from the multiplex PCR reads. The sample has around 600,000 distinct CDR3 sequences; around 15% are singletons. The sample comprised blood. These receptors were collected from a woman between 35 and 50 years old with Graves' ophthalmopathy.

This clonotype was picked up many times. The chain couples TRBV3-1 to TRBJ1-1; D unresolved. CDR1 and CDR2 (germline): LGHDT, YNNKEL (reference sequence). The germline V and J ends were trimmed by 1 base and 0 bases, with 9 bases remaining between them. The CDR3 spans 15 residues. In DNA, the CDR3 is TGTGCCAGCAGCCAAGGAACCAGCGTGAACACTGAAGCTTTCTTT. Protein: CASSQGTSVNTEAFF.

The chain uses TRBV20-1 and TRBJ2-3; the D gene is possibly TRBD2 (6 bases). Germline loops: CDR1 DFQATT, CDR2 SNEGSKA (reference sequence). The CDR3 loop spans 14 amino acids. Trimming took off 5 bases at V and 1 base at J, with 13 bases between the two ends. CDR3 in amino acids: CSALPGLGTDTQYF. CDR3 in DNA: TGCAGTGCTTTGCCGGGACTCGGCACAGATACGCAGTATTTT.

The chain joins TRBV18 to TRBJ2-5; perhaps TRBD1 as D (6 bases). The CDR3 covers 15 residues. V lost 3 bases, J lost 1 base, and 12 bases lay in between. Germline values: CDR1 KGHSH, CDR2 LQKENI. The CDR3 bases are TGTGCCAGCTCACCCCAGATGGACAGCCAAGAGACCCAGTACTTC. As protein: CASSPQMDSQETQYF.

This clonotype was observed many times. The chain carries TRBV28 and TRBJ2-3, with D possibly TRBD2 on 6 matching bases. Germline V CDR1 and CDR2: MDHEN, SYDVKM. Trimming removed 5 bases from V and 3 bases from J, with 15 bases in between. The length of the CDR3 is 15 residues. CDR3 sequence (DNA): TGTGCCAGCAGTCCGGGACTTCGAGCGACAGATACGCAGTATTTT. Protein: CASSPGLRATDTQYF.

The chain links TRBV29-1 to TRBJ1-2; unclear D gene. V dropped 6 bases and J dropped 4 bases, with 15 bases sitting between them. Germline assignment: CDR1 SQVTM and CDR2 ANQGSEA. This CDR3 is built from 13 residues. The CDR3 nucleotides read TGCAGCGTAGAGGATGCATCAGCCTATGGCTACACCTTC. This codes for CSVEDASAYGYTF.

The CDR3 sequence: CASSRVVAEYNEQFF. The CDR3 region has the DNA TGTGCCAGCAGTAGGGTGGTAGCGGAGTACAATGAGCAGTTCTTC. V gene TRBV7-2 combines with J gene TRBJ2-1, with D tentatively TRBD2 (6 bases). Germline V lookup: CDR1 SGHTA, CDR2 FQGNSA. V gave up 6 bases and J gave up 4 bases, with 16 bases separating them. The CDR3 runs to 15 residues.

This clonotype has at least ten counts. This rearrangement joins TRBV7-2 to TRBJ1-5; no clear D. CDR1 and CDR2 (germline): SGHTA, FQGNSA. CDR3 length equals 13 residues. The V gene lost 2 bases and the J gene lost 7 bases, with 9 bases spanning the gap. The CDR3 sequence: CASSLWAEQPQHF. CDR3 DNA sequence: TGTGCCAGCAGCTTATGGGCGGAGCAGCCCCAGCATTTT.

Ten or more counts support this clonotype. This sequence joins TRBV18 and TRBJ1-4; 7 bases line up with TRBD1. Germline V lookup: CDR1 KGHSH, CDR2 LQKENI. V lost 2 bases to trimming and J lost 4 bases; unmatched junction nucleotides: 4. CDR3 size: 15 residues. CDR3 sequence reads: CASSPEGQINEKLFF. The CDR3 coding sequence is TGTGCCAGCTCACCAGAGGGACAGATTAATGAAAAACTGTTTTTT.

Many counts were recorded for this clonotype. The chain combines TRBV6-1 with TRBJ2-3; tentative D call: TRBD2 (6 bases). Germline CDR1 MNHNS, CDR2 SASEGT. The CDR3 spans 15 residues. The V gene lost 7 bases and the J gene lost 2 bases, with 16 bases spanning the gap. CDR3 DNA: TGTGCCAGCATGAAGTTGGACTACAACACAGATACGCAGTATTTT. Its translation is CASMKLDYNTDTQYF.

Concerning this clonotype: A much larger clone differs by one base, so this may be a read error. The chain recombines TRBV5-1 with TRBJ2-7; TRBD2 matches 12 bases. The CDR3 length is 15 residues. The V gene's germline CDR1 is SGHRS and CDR2 YFSETQ. The CDR3 sequence is CVSSFLGTSGLEQYF. Here the CDR3 DNA reads TGCGTCAGCAGCTTTCTTGGGACTAGCGGGCTTGAGCAGTACTTC.

This clonotype was seen only a few times. The genes are TRBV20-1 and TRBJ2-1, with 8 bases identical to TRBD2. Germline-derived CDR1 and CDR2 are DFQATT and SNEGSKA (reference sequence). V was clipped by 3 bases and J by 6 bases; unmatched bases: 4. The CDR3 sequence is 13 residues long. The CDR3 is CSASGGAGNEQFF. The CDR3 DNA reads TGCAGTGCTAGCGGGGGGGCCGGCAATGAGCAGTTCTTC.

Points on this clonotype: A much larger clone sits a single nucleotide away, making a read error possible. The chain joins TRBV12-3 or TRBV12-4 to TRBJ2-1, with TRBD2 matching over 11 bases. Near its end, the DNA agrees better with TRBJ2-7, so the J call may be wrong. This CDR3 is built from 16 residues. The CDR3 reads CASSLASGGLYNEQYF. The CDR3 DNA sequence: TGTGCCAGCAGTTTGGCTAGCGGGGGGCTATACAATGAGCAGTACTTC.

This clonotype was seen many times. The chain combines TRBV11-2 with TRBJ2-1; 7 positions agree with TRBD2. Trimming took 5 bases from V and 2 from J; bases not matched to a gene: 9. Germline CDR1 reads SGHAT; CDR2 reads FQNNGV. The CDR3 runs 16 residues. CDR3 residues: CASSRLRGEAYNEQFF. The CDR3 DNA is TGTGCCAGCAGCCGACTTCGGGGGGAGGCCTACAATGAGCAGTTCTTC. Using reference TRBV11-2 and TRBJ2-1 for the parts outside the CDR3, the full variable domain is EAGVAQSPRYKIIEKRQSVAFWCNPISGHATLYWYQQILGQGPKLLIQFQNNGVVDDSQLPKDRFSAERLKGVDSTLKIQPAKLEDSAVYLCASSRLRGEAYNEQFFGPGTRLTVL.